The 6 T cell receptor beta chains below all came from one sample that was sequenced in a study of CD8+CD57+ T cells in acquired aplastic anemia (dated by TCRdb to 2016 to 2019). TCRdb records Illumina HiSeq 2000 as the sequencer. Genomic DNA was used as template for profiling of TCR beta VDJ combinations and CDR3 sequences. TCRdb reworked the public reads: Q25 trimming with fastp, MiXCR clone assembly, productive beta chains retained. Every entry covers one CDR3 protein and lists the most common genes and DNA from its rows. The sample data list hundreds of thousands of distinct CDR3 sequences, and about 70% of these were observed just once. Jointly, the top ten make up 3.5% to 4.5% of the sample. Input material: sorted CD4+, CD8+, or CD8+CD57+ T cells (not recorded which) from PBMCs. Receptor source: a human donor in good health, serving as a control.

A single count supports this clonotype. No conserved phenylalanine or tryptophan is present at the end of the CDR3, so a read error is the likely explanation. The chain employs TRBV2 and TRBJ2-7; 7 positions agree with TRBD1. The V segment lost 6 bases and the J segment 3 bases; nucleotides outside the gene matches: 11. The CDR3 length is 15 residues. CDR1 and CDR2 (germline): SNHLY, FYNNEI. In DNA, the CDR3 is TGTGCCAGCAGCCAGCCCGAGACAGGGAACTACGAGCAGTACATC. It encodes CASSQPETGNYEQYI.

Remarks on this clonotype: A junction end diverges from the germline sequence, so it may reflect a read error. This chain connects TRBV7-2 to TRBJ2-7, with D unresolved. The DNA end favors TRBJ2-1, so the J call may be wrong. The CDR3 is 15 residues long. CDR1 SGHTA and CDR2 FQGNSA come from the germline V gene. This CDR3 is CASSVESQEYKEQFF. CDR3 nucleotides: TGTGCCAGCAGCGTCGAGAGCCAGGAATACAAGGAGCAGTTCTTC.

The rearrangement links TRBV9 to TRBJ1-6; weak D call: TRBD1 (5 bases). The CDR3 consists of 15 residues. Germline CDR1 and CDR2: SGDLS and YYNGEE. Trimming took off 2 bases at V and 17 bases at J, with 23 bases between the two ends. The CDR3 DNA follows: TGTGCCAGCAGCGTCAATTATGGGGGGGACGGACAAGTCCACTTT. Protein product: CASSVNYGGDGQVHF.

This clonotype was seen ten or more times. J is TRBJ1-2 and V is TRBV4-3; 7 positions match TRBD1. The CDR3 contains 15 residues. Germline V CDR1 and CDR2: LGHNA, YSLEER. Trimming took 1 base from V and 4 from J; bases not matched to a gene: 6. CDR3 region: CASSQADRAVYGYTF. In DNA form, the CDR3 reads TGCGCCAGCAGCCAAGCTGACAGGGCCGTCTATGGCTACACCTTC.

The J gene is TRBJ1-2, the V gene TRBV7-2; no definite D call. The CDR3 sequence is 15 residues long. With 2 bases removed from V and 1 base from J, the gap between germline ends came to 11 bases. From germline, CDR1 is SGHTA and CDR2 FQGNSA. The CDR3 loop is CASSLNGRHNYGYTF. The CDR3 DNA reads TGTGCCAGCAGCTTAAATGGTCGTCATAACTATGGCTACACCTTC.

V gene TRBV10-3 combines with J gene TRBJ2-7; 12 bases are a match to TRBD1. V lost 4 bases and J lost 7; bases outside the gene matches: 8. CDR1 and CDR2 (germline): ENHRY, SYGVKD. The CDR3 covers 15 residues. The CDR3 here is CAISAAGTGGSEQYF. Here the CDR3 DNA reads TGTGCCATCAGTGCCGCCGGGACAGGGGGCAGTGAGCAGTACTTC.